These 18 T cell receptor beta chains were sequenced from one sample in a study of vaccination effects on CD4 cells after COVID-19. Before any sequencing was done, the ViraFEST assay used viral peptide pools to expand antigen-specific CD4+ T cells. Following culture for more than 9 days, CD4+ T cells were isolated. No vaccinee had earlier SARS-CoV-2 infection, and nucleocapsid antibodies were negative. The data were produced by immunoSEQ multiplex PCR, yet TCRdb's version contains in-frame clones alone and is incomplete. The data contain more than 20,000 clones, over 60% of them singletons. These TCRs are of unknown antigen specificity. This sample comprised CD4+ T cells from PBMCs cultured with HCoV-NL63 spike peptides, obtained before COVID-19 vaccination. The receptors originated from a human donor who received a COVID-19 vaccine.

The V gene is TRBV6-5, the J gene TRBJ2-5; weak D call: TRBD2 (6 bases). From germline, CDR1 is MNHEY and CDR2 SVGAGI. This CDR3 has 15 residues. Trimming removed 6 bases from V and 2 bases from J, with 16 bases in between. CDR3 residues: CASSLNGRGQETQYF. CDR3 in DNA: TGTGCCAGCAGCCTTAACGGGAGAGGTCAAGAGACCCAGTACTTC.

The gene calls are TRBV18 and TRBJ2-1; D remains ambiguous. V gave up 3 bases and J gave up 4 bases, with 7 bases separating them. The CDR3 has 13 amino acids. From germline, CDR1 is KGHSH and CDR2 LQKENI. The CDR3, as DNA: TGTGCCAGCTCACCGCGACGGTACAATGAGCAGTTCTTC. Protein product: CASSPRRYNEQFF.

This sequence joins TRBV6-1 and TRBJ2-2, with D perhaps TRBD1 or TRBD2 (11 bases each). Germline CDR1 is MNHNS and CDR2 is SASEGT. This CDR3 is 20 amino acids long. V lost 3 bases to trimming and J lost 6 bases, with 29 bases between them. The CDR3 is CASSDPSDRGLAGGAGELFF. The CDR3 bases are TGTGCCAGCAGTGACCCCTCGGACAGGGGGCTAGCGGGAGGTGCCGGGGAGCTGTTTTTT.

This clone was detected a few times. The chain is built from TRBV5-1 and TRBJ1-4, with D perhaps TRBD1 (5 bases). CDR1 and CDR2 (germline): SGHRS, YFSETQ. V was cut by 1 base and J by 6 bases, with 13 bases left in between. The CDR3 loop spans 15 amino acids. CDR3 nucleotides: TGCGCCAGCAGCTTGTTTCCCGGGGCCGATGAAAAACTGTTTTTT. Encoded protein: CASSLFPGADEKLFF.

A single count supports this clone. The rearrangement joins TRBV5-6 to TRBJ2-5; TRBD2 might be the D (7 bases). The CDR3 is made up of 14 amino acids. CDR1 and CDR2 (germline): SGHDT, YYEEEE. Between the trimmed V and J ends, which lost 1 base and 5 bases, there was a span of 12 bases. The CDR3 here is CASSLPGGGETQYF. The CDR3 DNA is TGTGCCAGCAGCTTGCCTGGGGGGGGCGAGACCCAGTACTTC. Full variable domain (remainder filled in from reference TRBV5-6 and TRBJ2-5): DAGVTQSPTHLIKTRGQQVTLRCSPKSGHDTVSWYQQALGQGPQFIFQYYEEEERQRGNFPDRFSGHQFPNYSSELNVNALLLGDSALYLCASSLPGGGETQYFGPGTRLLVL.

The genes are TRBV24-1 and TRBJ2-2, with a tentative D call TRBD1 (6 bases). Germline loops: CDR1 KGHDR, CDR2 SFDVKD. Trimming stripped 3 bases from V and 5 bases from J, with 15 bases between. The CDR3 sequence is 16 residues long. The CDR3 bases are TGTGCCACCAGTGATCCGCTCCAGGGGAATACCGGGGAGCTGTTTTTT. Its protein product is CATSDPLQGNTGELFF.

The J gene is TRBJ1-2, the V gene TRBV14; 12 nucleotides line up with TRBD1. The CDR3 loop spans 15 amino acids. V was clipped by 4 bases and J by 5 bases; unmatched bases: 5. The germline gives CDR1 SGHDN, CDR2 FVKESK. CDR3 sequence reads: CASSPGQGATYGYTF. The CDR3 bases are TGTGCCAGCAGCCCGGGACAGGGGGCTACTTATGGCTACACCTTC. Filled out from reference TRBV14 and TRBJ1-2, the complete variable domain reads EAGVTQFPSHSVIEKGQTVTLRCDPISGHDNLYWYRRVMGKEIKFLLHFVKESKQDESGMPNNRFLAERTGGTYSTLKVQPAELEDSGVYFCASSPGQGATYGYTFGSGTRLTVV.

This rearrangement joins TRBV11-2 to TRBJ1-2; D not certain. Looked up from germline, CDR1 is SGHAT and CDR2 is FQNNGV. With 5 bases removed from V and 5 bases from J, the gap between germline ends came to 12 bases. This CDR3 contains 13 residues. DNA of the CDR3: TGTGCCAGCAGCCGGAACATGGGTTATGGCTACACCTTC. This translates into CASSRNMGYGYTF. The full variable domain, completed using reference TRBV11-2 and TRBJ1-2, is EAGVAQSPRYKIIEKRQSVAFWCNPISGHATLYWYQQILGQGPKLLIQFQNNGVVDDSQLPKDRFSAERLKGVDSTLKIQPAKLEDSAVYLCASSRNMGYGYTFGSGTRLTVV.

The rearrangement uses TRBV2 and TRBJ1-5; D is ambiguous. Germline CDR1 and CDR2: SNHLY and FYNNEI. The CDR3 is made up of 13 amino acids. The germline V and J ends were trimmed by 5 bases and 4 bases, with 9 bases remaining between them. The CDR3 nucleotides read TGTGCCAGCAGTCGGCAGCAAAATCAGCCCCAGCATTTT. It encodes CASSRQQNQPQHF.

J is TRBJ1-2 and V is TRBV7-2; D possibly corresponds to TRBD1 (6 bases). From germline, CDR1 is SGHTA and CDR2 FQGNSA. This CDR3 is 13 amino acids long. V lost 5 bases and J 7 bases, leaving 14 bases between the germline ends. CDR3 DNA sequence: TGTGCCAGCAGCGCACAGGGCTTCGGTGGCTACACCTTC. Residues: CASSAQGFGGYTF.

The chain carries TRBV5-1 and TRBJ2-7, with TRBD2 matching 8 bases. The CDR3 consists of 15 residues. CDR1 is SGHRS, CDR2 YFSETQ, per germline. V dropped 3 bases and J dropped 3; count of bases not matched to a gene: 8. This CDR3 is CASSWGLAGGYEQYF. The CDR3 coding sequence is TGCGCCAGCAGCTGGGGTTTGGCGGGAGGCTACGAGCAGTACTTC.

The sample holds one count of this clone. The chain couples TRBV5-4 to TRBJ1-3, with D possibly being TRBD1 (6 bases). The germline gives CDR1 SGHNT, CDR2 YYREEE (reference sequence). This CDR3 region has 16 residues. V shed 0 bases and J shed 0 bases, with 10 bases lying between them. CDR3 nucleotide sequence: TGTGCCAGCAGCTTGGGGGGACACTTCTCTGGAAACACCATATATTTT. Translation: CASSLGGHFSGNTIYF.

This clone was detected only a few times. V is TRBV4-2 and J is TRBJ2-1; 16 positions agree with TRBD2. Losses at the gene ends were 4 bases for V and 1 base for J; bases not matched to a gene: 4. Germline loops: CDR1 LGHNA, CDR2 YNFKEQ. The length of the CDR3 is 18 residues. The CDR3 reads CASSRGLAGGRSYNEQFF. The CDR3 DNA is TGTGCCAGCAGCCGGGGACTAGCGGGGGGGCGATCCTACAATGAGCAGTTCTTC.

The rearrangement uses TRBV5-6 and TRBJ2-2, with 11 bases matching TRBD2. Germline CDR1 is SGHDT and CDR2 is YYEEEE. Trimming removed 2 bases from V and 6 bases from J; junction bases left unmatched: 15. The CDR3 spans 19 residues. The CDR3 region has the DNA TGTGCCAGCAGCTTAATAGCGGGAGGGCCATCAGTAGGAGCCGGGGAGCTGTTTTTT. This codes for CASSLIAGGPSVGAGELFF.

The chain has TRBV18 and TRBJ2-7; D remains ambiguous. There are 14 residues in the CDR3. Trimming took off 2 bases at V and 0 bases at J, with 8 bases between the two ends. Germline CDR1 reads KGHSH; CDR2 reads LQKENI. The CDR3: CASSPGESSYEQYF. The CDR3 DNA reads TGTGCCAGCTCACCAGGTGAGAGCTCCTACGAGCAGTACTTC. Full variable domain (outside the CDR3, taken from reference TRBV18 and TRBJ2-7): NAGVMQNPRHLVRRRGQEARLRCSPMKGHSHVYWYRQLPEEGLKFMVYLQKENIIDESGMPKERFSAEFPKEGPSILRIQQVVRGDSAAYFCASSPGESSYEQYFGPGTRLTVT.

This clone was counted only a few times. The chain links TRBV2 to TRBJ2-2; 7 bases fit TRBD1. The CDR3 is 18 amino acids. Germline values: CDR1 SNHLY, CDR2 FYNNEI. V lost 3 bases to trimming and J lost 2 bases; unmatched junction nucleotides: 12. The CDR3 sequence: CASSDNGPGTVNTGELFF. The CDR3 DNA reads as TGTGCCAGCAGTGATAATGGCCCCGGGACAGTAAACACCGGGGAGCTGTTTTTT.

This clone was counted a single time. The rearrangement joins TRBV5-1 to TRBJ2-1, with 10 bases matching TRBD1. The length of the CDR3 is 16 residues. The germline CDR1 and CDR2 sequences are SGHRS and YFSETQ. Trimming at V came to 2 bases and at J to 4 bases, leaving 6 bases not matched to a gene. In DNA form, the CDR3 reads TGCGCCAGCAGCTTAACAGGACAGGGGGGTTACAATGAGCAGTTCTTC. Translating it yields CASSLTGQGGYNEQFF.

The V gene is TRBV4-1, the J gene TRBJ2-5; TRBD2 is a possible D gene (7 bases). Trimming removed 0 bases from V and 4 bases from J, with 15 bases in between. Germline CDR1 is MGHRA and CDR2 is YSYEKL. The CDR3 spans 16 residues. CDR3 in DNA: TGCGCCAGCAGCCAAGATCTCGGGGGGCGGGGAGAGACCCAGTACTTC. Its translation: CASSQDLGGRGETQYF.